Presented here are 14 T cell receptor beta chains from one specimen sequenced in a study of early T cells in non-severe SARS-CoV-2 infection. TCRdb processed the 5' RACE reads anew with MiXCR; each CDR3 protein has one entry. This table holds 70,000 to 85,000 distinct CDR3 sequences, approximately 13% found once. Sequencing used whole blood. These TCRs come from an adult who was a healthcare worker with PCR-confirmed SARS-CoV-2 infection or an uninfected control (not recorded which).

There are a few counts of this clonotype. The chain couples TRBV5-1 to TRBJ1-4; 7 bases line up with TRBD1. From germline, CDR1 is SGHRS and CDR2 YFSETQ. J gave up 8 bases and V 2 bases, and 6 bases lay outside the gene matches. This CDR3 has 14 amino acids. The CDR3 region is CASSFWRGQEKLFF. The CDR3 DNA reads as TGCGCCAGCAGCTTTTGGAGGGGGCAGGAAAAACTGTTTTTT.

This chain uses TRBV24-1 with TRBJ2-3; D gene unclear. Germline CDR1 and CDR2: KGHDR and SFDVKD. With 1 base removed from V and 0 bases from J, the gap between germline ends came to 10 bases. The CDR3 has 16 residues. The CDR3: CATSDFSQASTDTQYF. Written as DNA, the CDR3 is TGTGCCACCAGTGATTTTTCCCAGGCCAGCACAGATACGCAGTATTTT.

In this sample, this clonotype turned up a few times. V is TRBV7-9 and J is TRBJ1-6; D gene uncertain. This CDR3 spans 13 amino acids. Trimming took 5 bases from V and 9 from J, leaving 11 bases between them. Germline CDR1 and CDR2: SEHNR and FQNEAQ (reference sequence). In DNA form, the CDR3 reads TGTGCCAGCAGCCCCACCGTGGGTTCACCCCTCCACTTT. Protein: CASSPTVGSPLHF. Full variable domain (remainder filled in from reference TRBV7-9 and TRBJ1-6): DTGVSQNPRHKITKRGQNVTFRCDPISEHNRLYWYRQTLGQGPEFLTYFQNEAQLEKSRLLSDRFSAERPKGSFSTLEIQRTEQGDSAMYLCASSPTVGSPLHFGNGTRLTVT.

The chain recombines TRBV3-1 with TRBJ1-2, with D possibly TRBD1 on 5 matching bases. This CDR3 is built from 16 residues. From germline, CDR1 is LGHDT and CDR2 YNNKEL (reference sequence). Trimming pared 4 bases from V and 6 bases from J, leaving 21 bases between. CDR3 nucleotides: TGTGCCAGCAGCCTACTAGTCCGGCCGACAGAAAATGGCTACACCTTC. It is translated as CASSLLVRPTENGYTF.

This clonotype has only a few counts. V is TRBV6-5 and J is TRBJ2-3; the D is unclear. Trimming removed 0 bases at V and 2 bases at J, with 6 bases between. The length of the CDR3 is 14 residues. Looked up from germline, CDR1 is MNHEY and CDR2 is SVGAGI. The CDR3: CASSYSYLTDTQYF. The CDR3 coding sequence is TGTGCCAGCAGTTACTCGTACCTCACAGATACGCAGTATTTT.

The chain employs TRBV20-1 and TRBJ2-7, with TRBD2 identical over 8 bases. This CDR3 region has 14 residues. CDR1 is DFQATT, CDR2 SNEGSKA, per germline (reference sequence). V lost 6 bases and J lost 2; bases outside the gene matches: 9. The DNA for the CDR3 is TGCAGTGCGGACGGGAGGGGGGTTCCCTACGAGCAGTACTTC. This gives the protein CSADGRGVPYEQYF.

This chain connects TRBV20-1 to TRBJ1-1; 7 nucleotides line up with TRBD1. Looked up from germline, CDR1 is DFQATT and CDR2 is SNEGSKA (reference sequence). V lost 3 bases to trimming and J lost 12 bases; unmatched junction nucleotides: 7. CDR3 length: 11 amino acids. The CDR3 reads CSASQGVLSFF. The CDR3 coding sequence is TGCAGTGCTAGCCAGGGGGTGTTATCTTTCTTT.

This clonotype was counted between two and nine times. The chain is built from TRBV7-9 and TRBJ1-1, with 9 bases that match TRBD1. This CDR3 has 14 amino acids. Germline V gives CDR1 SEHNR, CDR2 FQNEAQ (reference sequence). V gave up 5 bases and J gave up 7 bases; unmatched junction bases: 8. CDR3 in DNA: TGTGCCAGCAGCATCGCCGGGACAGGGCTTGAAGCTTTCTTT. It is translated as CASSIAGTGLEAFF.

The V call is TRBV5-6, the J call TRBJ2-2; D not certain. Trimming pared 3 bases from V and 1 base from J, leaving 7 bases between. Germline CDR1 is SGHDT and CDR2 is YYEEEE. There are 14 residues in the CDR3. The CDR3 DNA is TGTGCCAGCAGCTCTCTAGGGAACACCGGGGAGCTGTTTTTT. Its translation is CASSSLGNTGELFF.

This clonotype was observed a handful of times. The chain carries TRBV20-1 and TRBJ1-4; D not resolved. The CDR3 length is 13 residues. Looked up from germline, CDR1 is DFQATT and CDR2 is SNEGSKA (reference sequence). The ends were cut back, 3 bases at V and 11 bases at J, with 16 bases in the middle. CDR3 sequence reads: CSARGQRGEKLFF. DNA of the CDR3: TGCAGTGCTAGGGGCCAGCGCGGGGAGAAACTGTTTTTT.

J is TRBJ2-2 and V is TRBV6-5; tentative D call: TRBD1 (7 bases). The CDR3 is made up of 17 amino acids. V lost 6 bases and J lost 2, with 19 bases in between. CDR1 and CDR2 (germline): MNHEY, SVGAGI. As DNA, the CDR3 is TGTGCCAGCAGCGCAGGGGGGACAGCGGTAAACACCGGGGAGCTGTTTTTT. Translated: CASSAGGTAVNTGELFF.

This clonotype came up a few times. This chain uses TRBV19 with TRBJ1-5; D is unclear. Deletions cut 7 bases from V and 0 bases from J, with 10 bases between. The germline V gene has CDR1 LNHDA and CDR2 SQIVND (reference sequence). The CDR3 is 14 residues long. CDR3 in amino acids: CASNTVHSNQPQHF. CDR3 bases: TGTGCCAGTAACACGGTTCATAGCAATCAGCCCCAGCATTTT.

This clonotype has only a few counts. The chain recombines TRBV14 with TRBJ2-1; unclear D gene. Between the trimmed V and J ends, which lost 0 bases and 2 bases, there was a span of 5 bases. The V gene's germline CDR1 is SGHDN and CDR2 FVKESK. The CDR3 runs 14 residues. The CDR3 DNA sequence: TGTGCCAGCAGCCAAGATATAGCCTACAATGAGCAGTTCTTC. This gives the protein CASSQDIAYNEQFF.

This clonotype was detected a few times. This rearrangement joins TRBV7-9 to TRBJ2-7; 7 bases map to TRBD1. This CDR3 is built from 13 residues. Germline loops: CDR1 SEHNR, CDR2 FQNEAQ (reference sequence). V lost 6 bases, J lost 1 base, and 3 bases stayed unmatched. CDR3 protein: CASRKTGSYEQYF. Written as DNA, the CDR3 is TGTGCCAGCAGGAAGACAGGGTCCTACGAGCAGTACTTC.